This TCR beta chain originates from a study of control samples from healthy donors and cancer patients. Per germline, CDR1 MNHEY and CDR2 SMNVEV (reference sequence). V lost 5 bases to trimming and J lost 0 bases, with 11 bases between them. This CDR3 spans 14 amino acids. The assay was immunoSEQ multiplex PCR, and TCRdb's table has in-frame clones only and misses some. The repertoire holds approximately 66,000 clones, with 85% to 90% as singletons. Specimen: PBMCs. This sequence originates from a man aged 55 to 70 with colorectal cancer. The chain has TRBV27 and TRBJ2-7; D is unclear. This chain's CDR3 is CASSPTRSSYEQYF. DNA for the CDR3: TGTGCCAGCAGTCCCACAAGGAGCTCCTACGAGCAGTACTTC.